The 24 T cell receptor beta chains below all came from one sample that was sequenced in a study of CD8 T cells in ankylosing spondylitis. TCRdb re-derived calls from the 5' RACE reads in MiXCR, one entry per CDR3 protein. Of around 150,000 distinct CDR3 sequences in the sample, 25% to 35% were seen once. Sequencing used synovial fluid, either unsorted or a sorted T cell fraction (not recorded which). The receptors stem from a male donor with ankylosing spondylitis.

CDR3 amino acids: CASRVGAYNEQFF. Written as DNA, the CDR3 is TGTGCCAGTAGAGTGGGAGCTTACAATGAGCAGTTCTTC. The genes are TRBV19 and TRBJ2-1; possibly TRBD2 for D (5 bases). V lost 6 bases and J 4 bases, leaving 10 bases between the germline ends. The CDR3 totals 13 residues. CDR1 and CDR2 from the germline V gene are LNHDA and SQIVND (reference sequence).

The chain uses TRBV20-1 and TRBJ2-1; D is uncertain. Per the germline V gene, CDR1 is DFQATT and CDR2 is SNEGSKA (reference sequence). Trimming took 6 bases from V and 4 from J, leaving 10 bases between them. The CDR3 contains 12 residues. The CDR3 DNA reads as TGCAGTGCCCAGTACGCATACAATGAGCAGTTCTTC. Amino acid sequence: CSAQYAYNEQFF.

Only a few counts were recorded for this clonotype. CDR3 in amino acids: CASSPTSGMYNEQFF. In nucleotides, the CDR3 is TGTGCCAGCAGCCCGACTAGCGGGATGTACAATGAGCAGTTCTTC. This rearrangement joins TRBV28 to TRBJ2-1, with 11 bases that match TRBD2. Per the germline V gene, CDR1 is MDHEN and CDR2 is SYDVKM. The CDR3 extends over 15 amino acids. The V segment lost 6 bases and the J segment 4 bases; nucleotides outside the gene matches: 5.

With regard to this clonotype: A much larger clone is a single base away; this may be a read error. Since the CDR3 does not end with the conserved phenylalanine or tryptophan, this likely comes from a read error. This chain links TRBV7-8 with TRBJ2-3; D perhaps matches TRBD2 (6 bases). Germline CDR1 reads SGHVS; CDR2 reads FQNEAQ. With 3 bases removed from V and 4 bases from J, the gap between germline ends came to 11 bases. This CDR3 comprises 14 residues. This CDR3 is CASSFERGADTQYI. CDR3 bases: TGTGCCAGCAGCTTTGAACGCGGGGCAGATACGCAGTATATT.

The gene calls are TRBV28 and TRBJ2-1, with 9 bases aligning to TRBD1. V trimming: 2 bases; J trimming: 6 bases; junction bases outside the gene matches: 5. The CDR3 contains 15 residues. Germline-derived CDR1 and CDR2 are MDHEN and SYDVKM. The CDR3 here is CASSLAGQGSNEQFF. The CDR3 DNA is TGTGCCAGCAGTTTAGCGGGACAGGGAAGCAATGAGCAGTTCTTC.

This clonotype was seen only a few times. The rearrangement joins TRBV6-1 to TRBJ2-2, with D hard to call. Germline V lookup: CDR1 MNHNS, CDR2 SASEGT. The ends were cut back, 7 bases at V and 1 base at J, with 16 bases in the middle. The CDR3 contains 16 residues. CDR3 coding DNA: TGTGCCAGCACCCCTCGTAGTAGCCTGAACACCGGGGAGCTGTTTTTT. It is translated as CASTPRSSLNTGELFF.

This chain connects TRBV5-1 to TRBJ2-2; 8 bases align to TRBD1. V lost 5 bases to trimming and J lost 4 bases; unmatched junction nucleotides: 7. The CDR3 spans 15 residues. CDR1 SGHRS and CDR2 YFSETQ come from the germline V gene. Written as DNA, the CDR3 is TGCGCCAGCAGTTCAACGGACAGGGCCACCGGGGAGCTGTTTTTT. This translates into CASSSTDRATGELFF.

This clonotype occurred once. V and J are TRBV7-2 and TRBJ2-7; possible D gene TRBD2, 6 bases. Germline CDR1 reads SGHTA; CDR2 reads FQGNSA. The CDR3 contains 15 residues. V dropped 5 bases and J dropped 2 bases, with 16 bases sitting between them. CDR3 in amino acids: CASSASPGGAYEQYF. CDR3 DNA: TGTGCCAGCAGCGCTTCCCCCGGGGGAGCCTACGAGCAGTACTTC. The full variable domain, in which reference TRBV7-2 and TRBJ2-7 provide the parts outside the CDR3, is GAGVSQSPSNKVTEKGKDVELRCDPISGHTALYWYRQSLGQGLEFLIYFQGNSAPDKSGLPSDRFSAERTGGSVSTLTIQRTQQEDSAVYLCASSASPGGAYEQYFGPGTRLTVT.

There are a few counts of this clonotype. The chain couples TRBV20-1 to TRBJ2-7; 11 bases are shared with TRBD2. The CDR3 length is 14 residues. V shed 5 bases, J shed 3 bases, and the junction held 6 bases outside the gene matches. Germline loops: CDR1 DFQATT, CDR2 SNEGSKA (reference sequence). DNA of the CDR3: TGCAGTGCTGGGGGGACTAGCGGAAACTACGAGCAGTACTTC. Protein product: CSAGGTSGNYEQYF.

This clonotype was observed a few times. The chain is built from TRBV6-1 and TRBJ1-1; TRBD1 aligns across 10 bases. The CDR3 is made up of 16 amino acids. The germline gives CDR1 MNHNS, CDR2 SASEGT. V trimming: 5 bases; J trimming: 0 bases; junction bases outside the gene matches: 6. The CDR3 DNA reads TGTGCCAGCAGTCGGGACAGGGGCCACCTGAACACTGAAGCTTTCTTT. Translation gives CASSRDRGHLNTEAFF.

This rearrangement joins TRBV7-9 to TRBJ1-1, with D possibly matching TRBD1 (6 bases). The V gene's germline CDR1 is SEHNR and CDR2 FQNEAQ (reference sequence). Deletions cut 6 bases from V and 7 bases from J, with 12 bases between. This CDR3 has 12 amino acids. The CDR3 sequence is CASSLQGIEAFF. The CDR3 coding sequence is TGTGCCAGCAGTTTACAGGGAATTGAAGCTTTCTTT.

This clonotype was detected a few times. The CDR3 DNA reads as TGTGCCAGCAGCTTAGACCAGGGGGCCTATGGCTACACCTTC. Residues: CASSLDQGAYGYTF. The rearrangement joins TRBV7-2 to TRBJ1-2, with 8 bases that match TRBD1. V dropped 1 base and J dropped 4; count of bases not matched to a gene: 2. The CDR3 has 14 amino acids. Per germline, CDR1 SGHTA and CDR2 FQGNSA.

This chain joins TRBV5-1 and TRBJ2-1; D ambiguous. This CDR3 region has 15 residues. Germline V lookup: CDR1 SGHRS, CDR2 YFSETQ. Trimming took off 0 bases at V and 6 bases at J, with 13 bases between the two ends. DNA for the CDR3: TGCGCCAGCAGCTTGGGCCCAAAGGTGACCAATGAGCAGTTCTTC. Its protein product is CASSLGPKVTNEQFF.

This clonotype has a single count. This chain uses TRBV20-1 with TRBJ2-1; tentative D call: TRBD1 (5 bases). The V gene's germline CDR1 is DFQATT and CDR2 SNEGSKA (reference sequence). The CDR3 sequence is 13 residues long. Deletions cut 1 base from V and 10 bases from J, with 14 bases between. CDR3 DNA sequence: TGCAGTGCTAGAGGGCCCTGGGGCGTGGAGCAGTTCTTC. This translates into CSARGPWGVEQFF.

This chain uses TRBV6-1 with TRBJ1-2; D remains ambiguous. In germline, CDR1 is MNHNS, CDR2 SASEGT. The CDR3 is 13 residues long. The V end was cut by 1 base, the J end by 8 bases, with 11 bases between. The DNA of the CDR3 is TGTGCCAGCAGTGAAGTGGGCCAGTTCGGCTACACCTTC. Its protein is CASSEVGQFGYTF.

V is TRBV5-1 and J is TRBJ1-1; D may be TRBD1 (6 bases). Trimming pared 4 bases from V and 4 bases from J, leaving 17 bases between. The V gene's germline CDR1 is SGHRS and CDR2 YFSETQ. CDR3 length equals 15 residues. Here the CDR3 reads CASSPMGAGPTEAFF. The CDR3 DNA follows: TGCGCCAGCAGCCCGATGGGGGCAGGCCCCACTGAAGCTTTCTTT.

The rearrangement joins TRBV10-3 to TRBJ1-2; D is unclear. V was trimmed by 2 bases and J by 2 bases, leaving 6 bases between them. From germline, CDR1 is ENHRY and CDR2 SYGVKD. The CDR3 is 13 residues long. CDR3 sequence reads: CAISEDLNYGYTF. The CDR3 DNA is TGTGCCATCAGTGAGGACTTAAACTATGGCTACACCTTC.

A few counts support this clonotype. The chain links TRBV7-9 to TRBJ2-2, with TRBD1 matching over 11 bases. From germline, CDR1 is SEHNR and CDR2 FQNEAQ (reference sequence). This CDR3 is 14 amino acids long. V was clipped by 6 bases and J by 3 bases; unmatched bases: 0. This CDR3 reads CASRGQGDTGELFF. The CDR3 DNA reads as TGTGCCAGCAGGGGACAGGGGGACACCGGGGAGCTGTTTTTT.

This clonotype was counted only a few times. J is TRBJ2-1 and V is TRBV20-1; no clear D gene. Between the trimmed V and J ends, which lost 4 bases and 6 bases, there was a span of 10 bases. The V gene's germline CDR1 is DFQATT and CDR2 SNEGSKA (reference sequence). The CDR3 has 12 residues. For the CDR3, the DNA is TGCAGTGCTATTACCGCCACCAATGAGCAGTTCTTC. It encodes CSAITATNEQFF.

The chain carries TRBV12-5 and TRBJ2-7, with D unresolved. Per germline, CDR1 LGHNT and CDR2 FRNRAP. Trimming pared 6 bases from V and 3 bases from J, leaving 6 bases between. The CDR3 is 11 amino acids. CDR3 nucleotide sequence: TGTGCTAGTGGGACTTACTACGAGCAGTACTTC. It specifies CASGTYYEQYF.

V usage is TRBV21-1 and J usage is TRBJ1-1; the D segment call TRBD1 is taken from the table without a DNA check. TRBV21-1 is described as a pseudogene. CDR3 length: 13 amino acids. CDR3 amino acids: CASPPGQGVGAFF. CDR3 nucleotide sequence: TGTGCCAGCCCCCCGGGACAGGGGGTCGGTGCTTTCTTT.

V usage is TRBV12-3 or TRBV12-4 and J usage is TRBJ2-1; 7 positions match TRBD2. The length of the CDR3 is 14 residues. V shed 4 bases and J 4 bases; nucleotides not matched to a gene: 4. The CDR3 spells CASSSQLAYNEQFF. The DNA of the CDR3 is TGTGCCAGCAGTTCCCAACTAGCGTACAATGAGCAGTTCTTC.

There are a few counts of this clonotype. This chain connects TRBV7-9 to TRBJ1-3; D not certain. The CDR3 spans 16 residues. Trimming took off 5 bases at V and 2 bases at J, with 16 bases between the two ends. Germline values: CDR1 SEHNR, CDR2 FQNEAQ (reference sequence). DNA for the CDR3: TGTGCCAGCAGCACAAGTCCCTACCGAACTGGAAACACCATATATTTT. Translation: CASSTSPYRTGNTIYF.

V gene TRBV25-1 combines with J gene TRBJ2-1; D may be TRBD2 (6 bases). Trimming removed 7 bases at V and 0 bases at J, with 10 bases between. The germline gives CDR1 MGHDK, CDR2 SYGVNS. The CDR3 is 14 residues long. CDR3 DNA sequence: TGTGCCAGCACCCCCGGGGGCTCCTACAATGAGCAGTTCTTC. It yields the protein CASTPGGSYNEQFF.